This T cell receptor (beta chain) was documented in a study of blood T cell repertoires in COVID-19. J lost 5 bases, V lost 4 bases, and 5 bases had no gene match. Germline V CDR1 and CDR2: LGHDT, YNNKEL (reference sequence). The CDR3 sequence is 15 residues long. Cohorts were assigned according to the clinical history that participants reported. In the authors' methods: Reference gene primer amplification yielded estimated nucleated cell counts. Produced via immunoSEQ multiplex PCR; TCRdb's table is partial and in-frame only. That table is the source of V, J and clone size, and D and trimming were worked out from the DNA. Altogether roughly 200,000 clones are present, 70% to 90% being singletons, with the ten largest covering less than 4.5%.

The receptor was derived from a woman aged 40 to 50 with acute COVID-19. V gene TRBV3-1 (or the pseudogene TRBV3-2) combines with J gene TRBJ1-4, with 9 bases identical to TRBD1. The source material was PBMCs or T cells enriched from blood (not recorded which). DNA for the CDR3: TGTGCCAGCAGCCCGGGACAGGGTGGGAATGAAAAACTGTTTTTT. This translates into CASSPGQGGNEKLFF.